This TCR beta chain was sequenced for a study of T cells after posttransplantation cyclophosphamide. Study results and caveats: Donor CD8+ memory clones often dominated recipient blood repertoires at later times. After PTCy, TRB diversity resembled that of CNI/methotrexate controls. Blood and skin or GI T cell repertoires showed limited TRB overlap.

Germline CDR1 reads MDHEN; CDR2 reads SYDVKM. This CDR3 has 14 amino acids. Trimming removed 5 bases from V and 1 base from J, with 11 bases in between. The method was immunoSEQ multiplex PCR; TCRdb's version includes in-frame clones alone and lacks a portion of them. The table has several thousand clones, more than 80% seen once. Cyclophosphamide on days +3 and +4 followed busulfan-fludarabine conditioning and a marrow graft. This clone was seen more than once but under ten times. What it binds is unknown. The receptor was isolated from a male patient in his thirties who received an allogeneic stem cell transplant from a related donor, was CMV-positive, and had no GVHD. The T cells may partly be graft donor cells. V gene TRBV28 combines with J gene TRBJ1-1, with D possibly TRBD1 on 5 matching bases. The specimen comprised CD4+ T cells sorted from blood, sampled approximately 35 weeks after a stem cell transplant with posttransplant cyclophosphamide. CDR3 DNA sequence: TGTGCCAGCAGTCCCCCCGGGGGGAACACTGAAGCTTTCTTT. Protein sequence: CASSPPGGNTEAFF.